This T cell receptor (beta chain) was captured by sequencing in a study of monozygotic twins with inflammatory bowel disease. Whole-study results and caveats: Twin concordance left repertoire similarity unchanged, with limited power a possible explanation for this lack of difference.

Notes on this clonotype: Its specificity is not known.

This CDR3 is built from 12 residues. Germline V gene sequence: CDR1 MGHRA, CDR2 YSYEKL. A template switching step added UMIs, each with a 6-nucleotide sample barcode. Researchers put TCRalpha and TCRbeta cDNA through two nested PCRs lasting roughly 16 and 10 cycles. TCRdb processed the 5' RACE reads again and assigns one entry to each CDR3 protein, with no DNA. The listing records fewer than 550,000 distinct CDR3 sequences. This clonotype was sampled from a human donor with ulcerative colitis or Crohn's disease, or a healthy co-twin of an affected twin (not recorded which). V usage is TRBV4-1 and J usage is TRBJ1-2. Sequencing was done on a sample of blood. CDR3 in amino acids: CASSQDGYGYTF.